What follows are 3 T cell receptor beta chains derived from one specimen sequenced in a study of T cell changes during pregnancy in multiple sclerosis (dated by TCRdb to between 2018 and 2021). The protocol used for the library was the immunoSEQ multiplex PCR assay. As stored in TCRdb, this immuneACCESS dataset retains in-frame rearrangements with V and J assigned. A fraction of the clones does not appear; measured against another copy, unresolved V genes explain less than half of the discrepancy, and the remainder lacks a known reason. This sample holds 85,000 to 130,000 clones; 90% to 95% were observed only once. The top ten hold around 0.9% of the sample. The sequences come from peripheral blood, collected before pregnancy. All receptors come from a female donor with multiple sclerosis, enrolled in a pregnancy study.

The chain is built from TRBV6-6 and TRBJ2-5; TRBD1 agrees at 11 bases. The J segment lost 5 bases and the V segment lost 6 bases, leaving 11 bases of the junction unmatched. Per germline, CDR1 MNHNY and CDR2 SVGAGI (reference sequence). The CDR3 loop spans 16 amino acids. Here the CDR3 DNA reads TGTGCCAGCAGCCCCCCGGACAGGGGGCCTTTTGAGACCCAGTACTTC. As protein: CASSPPDRGPFETQYF.

This chain links TRBV27 with TRBJ2-7; unclear D gene. The V and J ends lost 5 bases and 3 bases respectively, with 20 bases between them. CDR3 length: 16 amino acids. Germline CDR1 is MNHEY and CDR2 is SMNVEV (reference sequence). This CDR3 reads CASSPTWRPNYYEQYF. The CDR3 nucleotides are TGTGCCAGCAGTCCCACGTGGAGACCAAATTACTACGAGCAGTACTTC.

The chain employs TRBV9 and TRBJ2-7, with D maybe TRBD1 (5 bases). CDR3 length: 15 amino acids. V lost 0 bases to trimming and J lost 5 bases, with 15 bases between them. Germline V lookup: CDR1 SGDLS, CDR2 YYNGEE. This chain's CDR3 is CASSVEARVSHEQYF. The CDR3 DNA reads as TGTGCCAGCAGCGTAGAGGCCAGGGTGTCTCACGAGCAGTACTTC.